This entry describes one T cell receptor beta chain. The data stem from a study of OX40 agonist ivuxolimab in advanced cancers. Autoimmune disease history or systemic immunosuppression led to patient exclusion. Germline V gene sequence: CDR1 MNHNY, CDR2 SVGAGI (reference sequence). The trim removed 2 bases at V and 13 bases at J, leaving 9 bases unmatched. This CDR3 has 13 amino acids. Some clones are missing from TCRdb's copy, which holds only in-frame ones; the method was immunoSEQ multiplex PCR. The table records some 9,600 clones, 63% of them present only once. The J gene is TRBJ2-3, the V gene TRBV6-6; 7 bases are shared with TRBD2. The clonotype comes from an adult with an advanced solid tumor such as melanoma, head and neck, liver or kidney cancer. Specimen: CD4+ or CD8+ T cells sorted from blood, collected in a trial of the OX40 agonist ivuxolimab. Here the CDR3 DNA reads TGTGCCAGCAGTTACGTCCTAGCGGCTAAGGAGTATTTT. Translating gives CASSYVLAAKEYF.